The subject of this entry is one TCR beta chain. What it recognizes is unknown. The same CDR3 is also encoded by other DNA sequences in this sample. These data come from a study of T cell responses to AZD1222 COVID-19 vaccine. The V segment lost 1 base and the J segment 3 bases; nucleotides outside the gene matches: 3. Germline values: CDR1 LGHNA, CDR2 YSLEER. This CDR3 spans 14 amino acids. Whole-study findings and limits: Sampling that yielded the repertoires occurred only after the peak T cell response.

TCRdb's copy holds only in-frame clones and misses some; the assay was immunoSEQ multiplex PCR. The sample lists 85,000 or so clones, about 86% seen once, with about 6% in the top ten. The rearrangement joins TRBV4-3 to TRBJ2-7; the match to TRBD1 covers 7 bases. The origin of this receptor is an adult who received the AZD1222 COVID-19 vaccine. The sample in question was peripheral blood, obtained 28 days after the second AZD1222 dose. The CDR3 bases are TGCGCCAGCAGCCAAGGGCAGGGGGACTACGAGCAGTACTTC. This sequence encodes CASSQGQGDYEQYF.